The 27 T cell receptor beta chains presented below share a single source sample, sequenced in a study of blood T cells in healthy people across ages. Alongside a J-beta primer mix, a sample-barcoded 5' primer served in a second PCR lasting roughly 7 to 11 cycles. TCRdb used MiXCR to reprocess the 5' RACE reads, holding one entry per CDR3 protein. The sample consists of around 780,000 distinct CDR3 sequences, roughly 25% of them appearing once. These data also formed part of another study, on T cells of mothers and their children.

What was sequenced was blood. The receptor source for this set is a boy younger than 18 in good health.

The chain joins TRBV18 to TRBJ2-1, with TRBD2 matching over 10 bases. Germline values: CDR1 KGHSH, CDR2 LQKENI. With V trimmed by 6 bases and J by 2 bases, 7 bases remained unmatched. CDR3 length: 16 residues. The CDR3 reads CASSPPLAGTYNEQFF. CDR3 nucleotide sequence: TGTGCCAGCTCTCCCCCACTAGCGGGGACCTACAATGAGCAGTTCTTC.

The chain joins TRBV12-3 or TRBV12-4 to TRBJ1-2; D gene unclear. V was pared by 5 bases and J by 6 bases, with 13 bases between. The length of the CDR3 is 13 residues. CDR3 protein: CASSPSGSNGYTF. CDR3 DNA: TGTGCCAGCAGTCCCTCGGGGTCGAATGGCTACACCTTC.

The gene calls are TRBV11-2 and TRBJ2-5; D tentatively reads TRBD1 or TRBD2 (6 bases each). This CDR3 comprises 13 residues. The V end was cut by 5 bases, the J end by 11 bases, with 18 bases between. Germline-derived CDR1 and CDR2 are SGHAT and FQNNGV. The DNA of the CDR3 is TGTGCCAGCAGCCCCCATGGGGGGCGCGAACAGTACTTC. It translates to CASSPHGGREQYF.

This rearrangement joins TRBV27 to TRBJ1-3, with no clear D. V was clipped by 6 bases and J by 0 bases, with 12 bases between them. This CDR3 contains 15 residues. CDR1 and CDR2 (germline): MNHEY, SMNVEV (reference sequence). DNA for the CDR3: TGTGCCAGCAGAGCTAGACCGTACTCTGGAAACACCATATATTTT. This sequence encodes CASRARPYSGNTIYF.

In its sample, this clonotype was seen a few times. The CDR3 DNA is TGTGCCAGCAGCCAATTTGGGACAGCTTCACCCCTCCACTTT. It yields the protein CASSQFGTASPLHF. The chain couples TRBV3-1 to TRBJ1-6; 7 bases are a match to TRBD1. The CDR3 spans 14 residues. Looked up from germline, CDR1 is LGHDT and CDR2 is YNNKEL (reference sequence). The V gene end was trimmed by 2 bases and the J gene end by 9 bases; junction bases not matched to a gene: 4. The full variable domain, with the rest looked up from reference TRBV3-1 and TRBJ1-6, is DTAVSQTPKYLVTQMGNDKSIKCEQNLGHDTMYWYKQDSKKFLKIMFSYNNKELIINETVPNRFSPKSPDKAHLNLHINSLELGDSAVYFCASSQFGTASPLHFGNGTRLTVT.

On this clonotype itself: Compared with germline, one end of the junction differs, possibly owing to a read error. J is TRBJ2-7 and V is TRBV3-1; D call uncertain. The germline V gene has CDR1 LGHDT and CDR2 YNNKEL (reference sequence). This CDR3 region has 13 residues. The CDR3 nucleotides read TGTGCCTGCAGCCAAGGTGGGTCGTACGAGCAGTACTTC. Its translation is CACSQGGSYEQYF.

The rearrangement links TRBV2 to TRBJ2-2; the D gene could be TRBD1 or TRBD2 (6 bases each). Germline CDR1 SNHLY, CDR2 FYNNEI. CDR3 size: 15 residues. V dropped 2 bases and J dropped 4 bases, with 11 bases sitting between them. In nucleotides, the CDR3 is TGTGCCAGCAGTGAATCCAGGGGAGGCACCGGGGAGCTGTTTTTT. This codes for CASSESRGGTGELFF.

This clonotype was picked up a small number of times. The chain links TRBV20-1 to TRBJ2-5; TRBD1 matches 9 bases. CDR1 and CDR2 (germline): DFQATT, SNEGSKA (reference sequence). This CDR3 region has 15 residues. V lost 6 bases and J lost 2; bases outside the gene matches: 10. The CDR3 DNA sequence: TGCAGTGCCAACAACCGGGACAGGGTACAAGAGACCCAGTACTTC. Residues: CSANNRDRVQETQYF.

This clonotype was counted only a few times. The V gene is TRBV10-3, the J gene TRBJ1-2; the match to TRBD1 covers 12 bases. The length of the CDR3 is 15 residues. The germline CDR1 and CDR2 sequences are ENHRY and SYGVKD. V lost 4 bases, J lost 3 bases, and 3 bases stayed unmatched. The CDR3 DNA reads as TGTGCCATCAGTGGCCGGGACAGGGGGCACTATGGCTACACCTTC. As protein: CAISGRDRGHYGYTF.

This clonotype was seen only a few times. The CDR3 loop reads CASSLSGLGSEEQYF. CDR3 bases: TGTGCCAGCAGCTTATCGGGACTGGGCAGCGAGGAGCAGTACTTC. This sequence joins TRBV7-6 and TRBJ2-7, with D tentatively TRBD2 (6 bases). Germline CDR1 and CDR2: SGHVS and FNYEAQ. V shed 2 bases and J shed 7 bases, with 18 bases lying between them. The CDR3 runs to 15 residues.

This clonotype was seen more than once but under ten times. In DNA form, the CDR3 reads TGTGCCAGCAGGGGGGACTTCCAAGAGACCCAGTACTTC. Amino acid sequence: CASRGDFQETQYF. The genes are TRBV2 and TRBJ2-5, with D maybe TRBD2 (6 bases). The CDR3 extends over 13 amino acids. Germline CDR1 and CDR2: SNHLY and FYNNEI. V was shortened by 6 bases and J by 1 base, with 9 bases between the two germline ends.

The chain uses TRBV12-3 or TRBV12-4 and TRBJ2-1, with 10 nucleotides matching TRBD2. With V trimmed by 6 bases and J by 2 bases, 7 bases remained unmatched. The CDR3 runs 16 residues. The CDR3 sequence is CASRANSGGTYNEQFF. The CDR3 DNA follows: TGTGCCAGCAGAGCAAATAGCGGGGGGACCTACAATGAGCAGTTCTTC.

This chain links TRBV7-3 with TRBJ1-5; TRBD1 aligns across 8 bases. The junction had 14 bases not matched to a gene; V was cut back by 4 bases and J by 3 bases. CDR3 length: 18 residues. Germline V lookup: CDR1 SGHTA, CDR2 FQGTGA. The CDR3 loop is CASSSKQTGASTNQPQHF. The CDR3 coding sequence is TGTGCCAGCAGCTCGAAGCAGACAGGGGCCTCAACCAATCAGCCCCAGCATTTT.

The chain has TRBV10-3 and TRBJ2-2; D ambiguous. Germline lookup yields CDR1 ENHRY and CDR2 SYGVKD. Trimming pared 2 bases from V and 3 bases from J, leaving 13 bases between. This CDR3 has 16 amino acids. The CDR3 spells CAISEGRTADTGELFF. For the CDR3, the DNA is TGTGCCATCAGTGAGGGCAGGACGGCGGACACCGGGGAGCTGTTTTTT.

V gene TRBV20-1 combines with J gene TRBJ1-2; 8 bases are shared with TRBD1. The CDR3 length is 13 residues. The V gene's germline CDR1 is DFQATT and CDR2 SNEGSKA (reference sequence). The V segment lost 6 bases and the J segment 4 bases; nucleotides outside the gene matches: 7. Here the CDR3 DNA reads TGCAGTGCCTCACACGGGACAGGCTATGGCTACACCTTC. It yields the protein CSASHGTGYGYTF.

This clonotype was counted between two and nine times. The junction and the germline gene differ at one end; a read error may be behind it. The chain combines TRBV6-6 with TRBJ2-7; D uncertain. Looked up from germline, CDR1 is MNHNY and CDR2 is SVGAGI (reference sequence). There are 13 residues in the CDR3. The CDR3 loop reads CAGSPDGSYEQYF. The DNA for the CDR3 is TGTGCCGGCAGTCCCGACGGCTCCTACGAGCAGTACTTC.

The V call is TRBV7-2, the J call TRBJ2-3; D unclear. The V end lost 4 bases, the J end lost 4 bases, and 12 bases lay between the germline ends. This CDR3 is 14 amino acids long. Germline loops: CDR1 SGHTA, CDR2 FQGNSA. CDR3 amino acids: CASSYLGPADTQYF. CDR3 nucleotide sequence: TGTGCCAGCAGCTACCTTGGCCCCGCAGATACGCAGTATTTT.

The rearrangement links TRBV28 to TRBJ1-3; 8 bases line up with TRBD1. This CDR3 region has 15 residues. V trimming: 5 bases; J trimming: 7 bases; junction bases outside the gene matches: 10. Germline V CDR1 and CDR2: MDHEN, SYDVKM. The CDR3 here is CASSPPPQGVNTIYF. The CDR3 DNA is TGTGCCAGCAGTCCGCCCCCACAGGGGGTGAACACCATATATTTT.

The V gene is TRBV2, the J gene TRBJ2-5; D ambiguous. Germline loops: CDR1 SNHLY, CDR2 FYNNEI. V gave up 1 base and J gave up 4 bases, with 13 bases separating them. This CDR3 has 15 residues. CDR3 in amino acids: CASSEGIKSRETQYF. CDR3 bases: TGTGCCAGCAGTGAAGGTATAAAAAGCCGAGAGACCCAGTACTTC.

With respect to this clonotype: A junction boundary mismatches the germline segment, possibly from a read error. The J gene is TRBJ2-1, the V gene TRBV7-2, with D unclear. Gene TRBJ2-5 matches the end of the DNA better, so the J call may be wrong. The CDR3 runs 13 residues. Looked up from germline, CDR1 is SGHTA and CDR2 is FQGNSA. CDR3 sequence reads: CASSLRNGEIQYF. CDR3 sequence (DNA): TGTGCCAGCAGCTTACGAAACGGCGAGATCCAGTACTTC.

This clonotype has a handful of counts. This rearrangement joins TRBV12-3 or TRBV12-4 to TRBJ2-2, with D maybe TRBD2 (5 bases). CDR3 length: 15 residues. V lost 1 base, J lost 6 bases, and 12 bases lay in between. CDR3 bases: TGTGCCAGCAGTTTAGAGGGAGTAAGGGCCGGGGAGCTGTTTTTT. This sequence encodes CASSLEGVRAGELFF.

This sequence joins TRBV11-2 and TRBJ2-1; 8 nucleotides line up with TRBD2. The germline V gene encodes CDR1 SGHAT and CDR2 FQNNGV. Germline trimming cut 2 bases from V and 6 bases from J; bases unmatched to any gene: 12. The CDR3 extends over 17 amino acids. CDR3 nucleotides: TGTGCCAGCAGCTTACTCCTCCCGGGACTAGGGGGCAATGAGCAGTTCTTC. Amino acids: CASSLLLPGLGGNEQFF.

This clonotype was observed at least ten times. The J gene is TRBJ1-5, the V gene TRBV4-2, with D perhaps TRBD1 (6 bases). Germline assignment: CDR1 LGHNA and CDR2 YNFKEQ. V was clipped by 0 bases and J by 5 bases, with 11 bases between them. This CDR3 has 15 amino acids. The CDR3 region has the DNA TGTGCCAGCAGCCAAGATCGGCGGACAGATCAGCCCCAGCATTTT. Translated, it gives CASSQDRRTDQPQHF.

J is TRBJ2-3 and V is TRBV30; 9 bases fit TRBD1. The CDR3 contains 14 residues. The germline V gene has CDR1 GTSNPN and CDR2 SVGIG (reference sequence). The V gene end was trimmed by 4 bases and the J gene end by 0 bases; junction bases not matched to a gene: 2. The CDR3 reads CAWTTGGSTDTQYF. In DNA, the CDR3 is TGTGCCTGGACCACAGGGGGCAGCACAGATACGCAGTATTTT.

The chain joins TRBV30 to TRBJ2-1; D could derive from TRBD1 or TRBD2 (6 bases each). Per germline, CDR1 GTSNPN and CDR2 SVGIG (reference sequence). Trimming shortened V by 5 bases and J by 9 bases, and 17 bases separated the two germline ends. This CDR3 has 13 amino acids. The CDR3 coding sequence is TGTGCCTGGGGTAGGGGGGACGCTGCTGAGCAGTTCTTC. Amino acids: CAWGRGDAAEQFF.

The V gene is TRBV7-9, the J gene TRBJ2-6; 7 bases are a match to TRBD1. V was pared by 5 bases and J by 0 bases, with 13 bases of the junction left unmatched. The CDR3 consists of 19 residues. Germline CDR1 is SEHNR and CDR2 is FQNEAQ (reference sequence). The chain's CDR3 is CASSHPGQRSSSGANVLTF. CDR3 DNA: TGTGCCAGCAGCCATCCGGGACAGCGTTCGAGCTCTGGGGCCAACGTCCTGACTTTC.

The rearrangement uses TRBV5-1 and TRBJ2-2; possibly TRBD1 for D (6 bases). From germline, CDR1 is SGHRS and CDR2 YFSETQ. Trimming removed 4 bases at V and 0 bases at J, with 10 bases between. The CDR3 is 15 residues long. CDR3 DNA: TGCGCCAGCAGCGCTGGACAGCCGAACACCGGGGAGCTGTTTTTT. This sequence encodes CASSAGQPNTGELFF.